These 12 T cell receptor beta chains share one sample of origin, sequenced in a study of cytomegalovirus exposure and HLA in healthy donors. Primers included in the PCR were 60 Vbeta and 13 Jbeta primers. TCRdb keeps only in-frame clones here, not all; method: immunoSEQ multiplex PCR. The profile shows about 110,000 clones, less than 70% of them singletons. The sample consisted of PBMCs. These TCRs come from a woman in her seventies in good health and CMV-seropositive.

This rearrangement joins TRBV6-5 to TRBJ1-2; D call uncertain. This CDR3 has 14 amino acids. With 2 bases removed from V and 0 bases from J, the gap between germline ends came to 7 bases. Germline-derived CDR1 and CDR2 are MNHEY and SVGAGI. The CDR3 coding sequence is TGTGCCAGCAGTTACGGTACACCTAACTATGGCTACACCTTC. Encoded protein: CASSYGTPNYGYTF.

V is TRBV10-1 and J is TRBJ2-5, with TRBD2 matching 11 bases. The V segment lost 6 bases and the J segment 5 bases; nucleotides outside the gene matches: 8. This CDR3 comprises 15 residues. In germline, CDR1 is WNHNN, CDR2 SYGVQD (reference sequence). DNA for the CDR3: TGCGCCAGCAGCCCGGGGAGGACTAGCGGGGAGACCCAGTACTTC. Encoded protein: CASSPGRTSGETQYF.

In its sample, this clone was seen a few times. The V gene is TRBV10-1, the J gene TRBJ2-1, with a possible D match to TRBD2 (7 bases). Germline lookup yields CDR1 WNHNN and CDR2 SYGVQD (reference sequence). CDR3 length: 15 amino acids. With 4 bases removed from V and 9 bases from J, the gap between germline ends came to 19 bases. CDR3 sequence (DNA): TGCGCCAGCAGTGCTGGGGGTCCGGGGGGCGGTGAGCAGTTCTTC. This sequence encodes CASSAGGPGGGEQFF.

The chain joins TRBV21-1 to TRBJ2-7; the listed D gene, TRBD1, was not tested against the DNA. TRBV21-1 represents a pseudogene. This CDR3 is built from 15 residues. For the CDR3, the DNA is TGTGCCAGCAGCAACCCGACAGGGGAGGAGGGCGAGCAGTACTTC. It translates to CASSNPTGEEGEQYF.

The chain uses TRBV30 and TRBJ1-1; the D is unclear. V was clipped by 2 bases and J by 0 bases, with 7 bases between them. The CDR3 totals 13 residues. Germline CDR1 is GTSNPN and CDR2 is SVGIG (reference sequence). The CDR3 sequence is CAWSLAVNTEAFF. CDR3 nucleotide sequence: TGTGCCTGGAGTTTGGCCGTGAACACTGAAGCTTTCTTT. The full variable domain, with the rest looked up from reference TRBV30 and TRBJ1-1, is SQTIHQWPATLVQPVGSPLSLECTVEGTSNPNLYWYRQAAGRGLQLLFYSVGIGQISSEVPQNLSASRPQDRQFILSSKKLLLSDSGFYLCAWSLAVNTEAFFGQGTRLTVV.

The chain joins TRBV7-2 to TRBJ2-5, with TRBD1 as a possible D gene (6 bases). V lost 1 base and J 5 bases, leaving 8 bases between the germline ends. The CDR3 is made up of 13 amino acids. CDR1 is SGHTA and CDR2 is FQGNSA in the germline V gene. DNA for the CDR3: TGTGCCAGCAGCTTAGGGACAGTTGAGACCCAGTACTTC. As protein: CASSLGTVETQYF.

About this clone: Sequence at one end of the junction differs from germline and may be a read error. This sequence joins TRBV6-1 and TRBJ1-5; TRBD1 agrees at 8 bases. Germline lookup yields CDR1 MNHNS and CDR2 SASEGT. The CDR3 is 16 residues long. The CDR3 reads CASSVGGTGGNQLQHF. Here the CDR3 DNA reads TGTGCCAGCAGTGTCGGAGGGACAGGTGGAAATCAGCTCCAGCATTTT.

This clone was counted only a few times. This chain links TRBV13 with TRBJ1-5; D remains ambiguous. V shed 0 bases and J shed 5 bases, with 11 bases lying between them. The CDR3 runs 15 residues. CDR1 is PRHDT and CDR2 is FYEKMQ in the germline V gene (reference sequence). CDR3 sequence reads: CASSLGGGQDQPQHF. CDR3 coding DNA: TGTGCCAGCAGCTTAGGGGGCGGGCAGGATCAGCCCCAGCATTTT.

The chain recombines TRBV6-5 with TRBJ1-6, with D perhaps TRBD1 (6 bases). Trimming removed 3 bases at V and 0 bases at J, with 9 bases between. This CDR3 comprises 16 residues. In germline, CDR1 is MNHEY, CDR2 SVGAGI. The CDR3 DNA reads TGTGCCAGCAGTTATCAGGGGAGCTCCTATAATTCACCCCTCCACTTT. It encodes CASSYQGSSYNSPLHF.

The chain recombines TRBV6-5 with TRBJ1-1; 7 bases are a match to TRBD1. There are 13 residues in the CDR3. V was pared by 7 bases and J by 8 bases, with 10 bases of the junction left unmatched. Germline V gene sequence: CDR1 MNHEY, CDR2 SVGAGI. In DNA form, the CDR3 reads TGTGCCAGCATCTCAAGGGGGCTACCCGAAGCTTTCTTT. Translation: CASISRGLPEAFF.

The chain carries TRBV6-5 and TRBJ1-6, with D unresolved. V was cut by 7 bases and J by 7 bases, with 17 bases left in between. Germline CDR1 and CDR2: MNHEY and SVGAGI. The CDR3 runs 15 residues. The CDR3 region is CASKAEGTFNSPLHF. The DNA for the CDR3 is TGTGCCAGCAAGGCAGAGGGTACTTTCAATTCACCCCTCCACTTT.

This clone was observed a single time. The chain recombines TRBV11-2 with TRBJ1-2, with a weak D call TRBD1 (6 bases). Germline loops: CDR1 SGHAT, CDR2 FQNNGV. V dropped 0 bases and J dropped 2 bases, with 10 bases sitting between them. CDR3 length: 15 residues. The chain's CDR3 is CASSLEGAANYGYTF. The DNA for the CDR3 is TGTGCCAGCAGCTTAGAGGGGGCCGCAAACTATGGCTACACCTTC.